A single sample gave rise to the 9 T cell receptor beta chains below, sequenced in a study of blood T cells in healthy people across ages (dated by TCRdb to the mid-2010s). Library preparation was by 5' RACE. For sequencing, an Illumina HiSeq 2500 was employed. The second PCR ran for about 6 to 12 cycles and used a J-beta primer mix along with a sample-barcoded 5' primer. Using fastp trimming at Q25 and MiXCR clonotype assembly, TCRdb reanalyzed the public sequencing data and kept in-frame beta chains. CDR3 protein sequences are deduplicated, and each keeps its most common genes and DNA. This sample holds about 1 million distinct CDR3 sequences; 40% to 45% were observed only once. 18% of the sample goes to the ten largest clones. Sequencing used blood. The receptors stem from a woman between 55 and 75 years old in good health.

This clonotype was detected only a few times. V usage is TRBV7-9 and J usage is TRBJ2-5; D is perhaps TRBD2 (5 bases). The CDR3 sequence is 15 residues long. Trimming pared 4 bases from V and 0 bases from J, leaving 12 bases between. CDR1 SEHNR and CDR2 FQNEAQ come from the germline V gene (reference sequence). The CDR3 loop is CASSSGIKYQETQYF. In nucleotides, the CDR3 is TGTGCCAGCAGCTCGGGGATAAAGTACCAAGAGACCCAGTACTTC.

This clonotype turned up a few times. The V gene is TRBV12-3 or TRBV12-4, the J gene TRBJ2-3; D possibly corresponds to TRBD2 (6 bases). The CDR3 covers 13 residues. Trimming cost V 6 bases and J 4 bases, with 11 bases left between them. The CDR3 DNA sequence: TGTGCCAGCAGCAGGGCTAGCGCAGATACGCAGTATTTT. Encoded protein: CASSRASADTQYF.

The V call is TRBV20-1, the J call TRBJ2-3; the D is unclear. This CDR3 spans 15 amino acids. From germline, CDR1 is DFQATT and CDR2 SNEGSKA (reference sequence). Trimming stripped 6 bases from V and 0 bases from J, with 16 bases between. In nucleotides, the CDR3 is TGCAGTGCCGATGGCCCCGCGCTGAGCACAGATACGCAGTATTTT. Protein product: CSADGPALSTDTQYF.

The CDR3 loop is CASSYSREKGGTEAFF. The DNA of the CDR3 is TGTGCCAGCAGTTACTCGCGCGAAAAGGGGGGAACTGAAGCTTTCTTT. The V gene is TRBV6-2 or TRBV6-3, the J gene TRBJ1-1, with D possibly being TRBD1 (6 bases). The CDR3 is made up of 16 amino acids. Trimming stripped 0 bases from V and 5 bases from J, with 16 bases between. In germline, CDR1 is MNHEY, CDR2 SVGEGT.

V usage is TRBV29-1 and J usage is TRBJ2-6; D gene unclear. The CDR3 is made up of 13 amino acids. V was shortened by 5 bases and J by 4 bases, with 9 bases between the two germline ends. Germline CDR1 is SQVTM and CDR2 is ANQGSEA. Here the CDR3 DNA reads TGCAGCGTTTCGAATGGAGGGGCCAACGTCCTGACTTTC. It specifies CSVSNGGANVLTF. The full variable domain, with the rest looked up from reference TRBV29-1 and TRBJ2-6, is SAVISQKPSRDICQRGTSLTIQCQVDSQVTMMFWYRQQPGQSLTLIATANQGSEATYESGFVIDKFPISRPNLTFSTLTVSNMSPEDSSIYLCSVSNGGANVLTFGAGSRLTVL.

This clonotype was detected only a few times. The chain links TRBV5-1 to TRBJ2-4; TRBD2 might be the D (6 bases). The J call is doubtful: the DNA matches TRBJ2-7 better. The CDR3 sequence is 17 residues long. Germline CDR1 SGHRS, CDR2 YFSETQ. CDR3 bases: TGCGCCAGCAGCTTAACCCCCCAAGGAAGAGCGGGCCACGAGCAGTACTTC. Amino acids: CASSLTPQGRAGHEQYF.

This chain connects TRBV5-1 to TRBJ2-7; the D gene is possibly TRBD1 (5 bases). V was clipped by 4 bases and J by 2 bases, with 19 bases between them. The CDR3 is 16 residues long. Per germline, CDR1 SGHRS and CDR2 YFSETQ. The CDR3 is CASSPHPGSGTYEQYF. As DNA, the CDR3 is TGCGCCAGCAGCCCTCATCCAGGGTCAGGGACCTACGAGCAGTACTTC.

J is TRBJ2-4 and V is TRBV21-1; TRBD1, as called in the table, went unchecked against the DNA. TRBV21-1 is flagged as a pseudogene. There are 13 residues in the CDR3. Here the CDR3 reads CASSTPDRVPMYF. The CDR3 DNA is TGTGCCAGCAGCACTCCGGACAGGGTACCAATGTACTTC.

CDR3 protein: CASRTGEGDTQYF. CDR3 DNA: TGTGCCAGCAGGACAGGGGAGGGGGATACGCAGTATTTT. The chain carries TRBV28 and TRBJ2-3; tentatively, D is TRBD1 (8 bases). CDR1 and CDR2 (germline): MDHEN, SYDVKM. V shed 6 bases and J shed 6 bases, with 13 bases lying between them. The CDR3 length is 13 residues.